This T cell receptor (beta chain) comes out of a study of vaccination effects on CD4 cells after COVID-19 (dated by TCRdb to 2021 to 2024). Turning to the overall study: Post-vaccine samples across the study were collected a median of 72 days after the second dose, with a range of 14 to 241. Altogether, around 9 COVID-19 convalescent patients and a handful of SARS-CoV-2-naive healthy vaccine recipients made up the full study. In both COVID-19 convalescent patients and infection-naive vaccine recipients, the study compared SARS-CoV-2 spike-specific CD4+ TCR repertoires from before mRNA vaccination with those from after it. Cultures from other donors in the study were sequenced with the Oncomine TCR Beta short-read assay on an Illumina iSeq 100. Study-wide findings and limitations: The study was limited by a small number of convalescent patients and lacked early post-infection timepoints. Both infection-induced and vaccine-induced clones contracted markedly at late post-vaccination timepoints, which is consistent with waning T cell responses. In healthy vaccine recipients, vaccine-induced clones were almost all SARS-CoV-2 mono-reactive, with only 1 of 255 being cross-reactive with common cold coronaviruses.

Library generation was performed with the immunoSEQ multiplex PCR assay. DNA from the cultured and isolated CD4+ T cells underwent TCR beta CDR3 sequencing. As for the authors' bioinformatics: The analysis removed non-productive TCR sequences, trimmed reads to the CDR3 region, and retained only CDR3s that were 7 or more amino acids long. Antigen-specific clonotypes were identified using the MANAFEST web app by comparison of expansion in peptide wells against reference cultures. Positive clones required FDR<0.05 expansion versus reference and all other wells, odds ratio above 5, and frequency above 0.1% in two replicate wells. Cross-reactive clonotypes were defined as significantly expanded in SARS-CoV-2 spike wells and in at least one common cold coronavirus spike condition. Using the stringdist R package, CDR3 similarity was measured by Levenshtein distance, and unrooted trees were constructed with ape in R 3.6.1. TCRdb mirrors the immuneACCESS table, restricted to in-frame sequences. Some clones are absent from its copies; in checked studies, under half trace to an unresolved V gene, and the reason for the others is unknown. The DNA gave D and trimming, while V, J and clone size come from that table. The sample contains some 16,000 clones, more than 75% of them found a single time. In total, the top ten clones hold 18% of the sample.

Remarks on this clone: Its antigen is not yet known. No much larger clone exists at a distance of one base, and base qualities are not known.

The ViraFEST assay stimulated PBMC with viral peptide pools and then used TCR sequencing to identify antigen-specific CD4+ T cell clonotypes by expansion. After about 10 days of culture, CD4+ T cells were isolated with the EasySep CD4+ T cell isolation kit. Participants received two doses of either the BNT162b2 or the mRNA-1273 mRNA SARS-CoV-2 vaccine. Healthy vaccine recipients had no prior SARS-CoV-2 infection, confirmed by negative nucleocapsid antibodies before and after vaccination. Two million PBMC per well were cultured in IMDM with about 4.8% human AB serum, about 9.4 IU/ml IL-2 and gentamicin, plus 10 ug/ml peptides. Half of the culture medium was replaced with fresh IL-2-containing medium on days 3 and 7. Unless noted otherwise, every peptide stimulation condition was cultured in triplicate wells. PBMC were separated from whole blood using Ficoll-Paque Plus gradient centrifugation and were then either cryopreserved at -140C or used fresh. The spike proteins of SARS-CoV-2 and of the common cold coronaviruses HCoV-NL63, HCoV-OC43 and HCoV-229E were spanned by overlapping peptide pools. Genomic DNA was extracted from cultured CD4+ T cells with the QIAamp micro DNA kit.

The source material was CD4+ T cells from PBMCs cultured with HCoV-NL63 spike peptides, sampled after COVID-19 vaccination. The sample's cell subset or site, from its label and the paper: HCoV-NL63 spike overlapping peptide pool stimulation. This TCR was recovered from a human donor who received a COVID-19 vaccine.

The sequenced DNA: TGTGCCAGCAGTGACGCGGTACCGATGACGCAGTTCTTC. This encodes CASSDAVPMTQFF. The V and J genes are TRBV25-1 and TRBJ2-1, with the D gene not confidently named. The CDR3 holds 13 amino acids from the cysteine to the phenylalanine. Only the CDR3 region is kept as DNA, spanning 39 bases read in frame from base 1. V and J lose 3 bases and 12 bases, and a span of 15 bases separates them. The germline V gene provides CDR1 MGHDK and CDR2 SYGVNS.